The entry that follows covers one T cell receptor beta chain sequence. Its matching antigen is unknown. The study ran its PCR with 60 Vbeta and 13 Jbeta primers. The protocol was immunoSEQ multiplex PCR, while the TCRdb copy is restricted to in-frame clones and leaves out a portion. The sample has more than 130,000 clones, roughly 79% seen once. This record belongs to a study of cytomegalovirus exposure and HLA in healthy donors. Study-level points and caveats: Because they were indistinguishable, some V segments, including TRBV6-2 and TRBV6-3, were excluded. In an earlier analysis, most TCR beta V segments were productive about 87% or about 30% of the time. Cytomegalovirus-associated status was assigned to 164 TCR beta chains. V- and J-gene trimming of TCR beta was linked (in a later analysis) to a missense DCLRE1C variant.

V lost 8 bases to trimming and J lost 8 bases, with 18 bases between them. The V gene's germline CDR1 is SEHNR and CDR2 FQNEAQ (reference sequence). The CDR3 is made up of 14 amino acids. Sequencing input: PBMCs. The rearrangement joins TRBV7-9 to TRBJ1-4, with TRBD1 as a possible D gene (5 bases). This receptor was taken from a male donor in good health and CMV-seronegative. CDR3 residues: CASHQGGIEEKLFF. Written as DNA, the CDR3 is TGTGCCAGCCACCAGGGAGGGATAGAGGAAAAACTGTTTTTT.